This TCR beta chain was sequenced in a study of cytomegalovirus exposure and HLA in healthy donors. Germline V gene sequence: CDR1 MGHRA, CDR2 YSYEKL. V dropped 0 bases and J dropped 3; count of bases not matched to a gene: 6. The CDR3 has 16 amino acids. Study conclusions and caveats: Later analysis identified several of the most significant clusters that appeared linked to common viral pathogens. Later analysis demonstrated an association between a missense DCLRE1C variant and TCR beta V- and J-gene trimming.

This clone was found a few times. Its antigen is not identified. The PCR employed 60 Vbeta primers together with 13 Jbeta primers. TCRdb keeps only in-frame clones here, not all; method: immunoSEQ multiplex PCR. Here the sample spans under 200,000 clones, approximately 86% being singletons. Sample: PBMCs. The rearrangement joins TRBV4-1 to TRBJ2-7; 9 bases map to TRBD1. This TCR was recovered from a woman aged 18-35 years in good health and CMV-seronegative. The CDR3 reads CASSQEVGQGVYEQYF. CDR3 bases: TGCGCCAGCAGCCAAGAAGTGGGACAGGGCGTCTACGAGCAGTACTTC.